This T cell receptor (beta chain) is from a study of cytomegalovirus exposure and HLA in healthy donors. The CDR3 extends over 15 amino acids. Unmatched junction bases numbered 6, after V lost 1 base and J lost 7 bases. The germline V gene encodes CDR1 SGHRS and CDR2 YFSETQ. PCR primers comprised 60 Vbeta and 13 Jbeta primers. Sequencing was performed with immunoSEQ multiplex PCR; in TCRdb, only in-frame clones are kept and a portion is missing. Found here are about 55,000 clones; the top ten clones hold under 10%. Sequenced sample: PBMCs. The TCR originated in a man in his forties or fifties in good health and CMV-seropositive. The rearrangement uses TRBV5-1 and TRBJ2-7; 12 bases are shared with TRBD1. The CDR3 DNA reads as TGCGCCAGCAGCTTGAAGGGACAGGGGGCGGGGGAGCAGTACTTC. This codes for CASSLKGQGAGEQYF. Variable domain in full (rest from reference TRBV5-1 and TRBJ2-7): KAGVTQTPRYLIKTRGQQVTLSCSPISGHRSVSWYQQTPGQGLQFLFEYFSETQRNKGNFPGRFSGRQFSNSRSEMNVSTLELGDSALYLCASSLKGQGAGEQYFGPGTRLTVT.